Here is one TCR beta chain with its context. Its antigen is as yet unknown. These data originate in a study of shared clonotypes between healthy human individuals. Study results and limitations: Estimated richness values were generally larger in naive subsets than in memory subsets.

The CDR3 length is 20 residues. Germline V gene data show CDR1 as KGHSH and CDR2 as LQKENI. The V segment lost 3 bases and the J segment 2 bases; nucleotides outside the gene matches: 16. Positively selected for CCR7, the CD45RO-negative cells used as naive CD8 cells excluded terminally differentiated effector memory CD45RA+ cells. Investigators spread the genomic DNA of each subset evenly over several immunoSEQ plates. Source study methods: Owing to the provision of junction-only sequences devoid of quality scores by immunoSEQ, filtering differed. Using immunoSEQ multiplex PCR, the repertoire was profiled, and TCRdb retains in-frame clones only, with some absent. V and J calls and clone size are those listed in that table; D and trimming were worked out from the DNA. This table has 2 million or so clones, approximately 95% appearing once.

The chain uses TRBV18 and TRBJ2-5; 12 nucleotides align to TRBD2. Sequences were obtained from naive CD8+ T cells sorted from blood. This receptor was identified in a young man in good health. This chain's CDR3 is CASSPLPVTSGGGSQETQYF. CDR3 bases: TGTGCCAGCTCACCTCTGCCGGTGACTAGCGGGGGCGGCTCACAAGAGACCCAGTACTTC. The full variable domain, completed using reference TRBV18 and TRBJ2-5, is NAGVMQNPRHLVRRRGQEARLRCSPMKGHSHVYWYRQLPEEGLKFMVYLQKENIIDESGMPKERFSAEFPKEGPSILRIQQVVRGDSAAYFCASSPLPVTSGGGSQETQYFGPGTRLLVL.